The clone carrying this TCR beta chain has more than one count but fewer than ten. What it binds is not known. This record comes from a study of T cells in Graves' hyperthyroidism and ophthalmopathy. Broader study findings: In blood, most of the thyroid clonotypes expanded above 0.001 were also present.

Duration under 3 months, a NOSPECS grade of at least 4, and a Clinical Activity Score of at least 3 characterized the ophthalmopathy patients. What was amplified from RNA transcripts were TCR beta CDR3 regions. First-round RT-PCR with HTBI primers amplified the TCR CDR3 region. TCRdb used MiXCR to reprocess the multiplex PCR reads, holding one entry per CDR3 protein. The data show more than 350,000 distinct CDR3 sequences, roughly 15% seen once. Germline assignment: CDR1 MNHEY and CDR2 SMNVEV (reference sequence). The CDR3 is 13 amino acids. With 8 bases clipped from V and 13 bases from J, the junction kept 9 bases outside the gene matches.

The chain uses TRBV27 and TRBJ1-6; 9 bases map to TRBD1. The clonotype originates from a woman aged 55 to 70 with Graves' ophthalmopathy. Source material: blood. The CDR3 loop is CASSGTGLSPLHF. The CDR3 DNA follows: TGTGCCAGCTCCGGGACAGGGCTGTCGCCCCTCCACTTT.